This TCR beta chain was captured by sequencing in a study of patients and donors after allogeneic stem cell transplantation. This clonotype was counted a few times. V was shortened by 7 bases and J by 8 bases, with 16 bases between the two germline ends. The CDR3 is 13 residues long. TCRdb independently ran MiXCR on the RT-PCR reads; one entry per CDR3 protein. This table holds 410,000 or so distinct CDR3 sequences, under 20% found once. The clonotype originates from a human donor who was either an allogeneic HSCT recipient or a stem cell or donor lymphocyte infusion donor (not recorded which). It is not recorded whose cells these are; they may come from a transplant donor. Sequenced input: blood, either unsorted or a sorted T cell fraction (not recorded which). The chain carries TRBV12-3 or TRBV12-4 and TRBJ2-3; D may be TRBD1 (5 bases). The CDR3 sequence: CASIPDVGRTQYF. In DNA, the CDR3 is TGTGCCAGCATCCCTGATGTGGGGCGTACGCAGTATTTT.